This T cell receptor (beta chain) was identified in a study of OX40 agonist ivuxolimab in advanced cancers. For the study at large: Ivuxolimab, which patients received intravenously every 2 weeks, was dosed at 0.01 to 10 mg/kg.

TCRdb's table, derived via immunoSEQ multiplex PCR, lists solely in-frame clones and lacks some. In the table there are around 95,000 clones, approximately 91% of which are singletons. This clone is a singleton in its sample. Its specificity is unknown. Study findings and constraints: Low normalized clonal expansion also occurred in some nonresponding patients.

Autoimmune disease history or systemic immunosuppression meant exclusion. The V and J ends lost 3 bases and 4 bases respectively, with 16 bases between them. This CDR3 comprises 15 residues. Germline values: CDR1 SGHAT, CDR2 FQNNGV. Here the sequenced sample was CD4+ or CD8+ T cells sorted from blood, taken in a trial of the OX40 agonist ivuxolimab. This clonotype originated in an adult with an advanced solid tumor such as melanoma, head and neck, liver or kidney cancer. The chain couples TRBV11-2 to TRBJ2-7, with a possible D match to TRBD2 (5 bases). The DNA for the CDR3 is TGTGCCAGCAGCTTTTCCAGCGGAGGTCGATACGAGCAGTACTTC. Amino acids: CASSFSSGGRYEQYF.